This T cell receptor (beta chain) was documented in a study of cytomegalovirus exposure and HLA in healthy donors. The CDR3 sequence is 18 residues long. Germline V gene data show CDR1 as LNHNV and CDR2 as YYDKDF (reference sequence). Trimming took 1 base from V and 0 from J, leaving 16 bases between them. Separation from the approximately 720-subject first cohort characterized the roughly 130-subject validation cohort, to which the donors belonged. Profiled with immunoSEQ multiplex PCR; TCRdb holds only in-frame clones, not every one. The sample yields 100,000 to 150,000 clones, 85% to 90% seen once.

The TCR was taken from a woman aged 18-29 years in good health and CMV-seronegative. The J gene is TRBJ1-5, the V gene TRBV15, with D possibly matching TRBD1 (6 bases). Input material: PBMCs. The CDR3 DNA reads TGTGCCACCAGCAGAGGAAGAGGGGGGGCCCTTAGCAATCAGCCCCAGCATTTT. It encodes CATSRGRGGALSNQPQHF.